Shown below are 32 T cell receptor beta chains from a single sample sequenced in a study of T cells in Graves' hyperthyroidism and ophthalmopathy. TCR beta CDR3 sequences were amplified from RNA transcripts. A set of HTBI primers served as the primers for a first-round RT-PCR of the TCR CDR3. One entry per CDR3 protein results from TCRdb running MiXCR on the multiplex PCR reads. This table has 650,000 to 800,000 distinct CDR3 sequences, about 45% appearing once. Sequenced sample: peripheral blood or thyroid tissue (not recorded which). The receptors were gathered from an adult man with Graves' disease, either hyperthyroidism or ophthalmopathy (not recorded which).

The chain links TRBV7-8 to TRBJ1-1; maybe TRBD1 (5 bases). Trimming shortened V by 5 bases and J by 3 bases, and 19 bases separated the two germline ends. Germline CDR1 SGHVS, CDR2 FQNEAQ. The CDR3 runs to 16 residues. DNA for the CDR3: TGTGCCAGCAGCCTCCGGGGCCATAGGCTGGACACTGAAGCTTTCTTT. It codes for CASSLRGHRLDTEAFF.

This clonotype was seen a handful of times. The genes are TRBV9 and TRBJ1-2; no clear D gene. There are 15 residues in the CDR3. Trimming shortened V by 0 bases and J by 5 bases, and 14 bases separated the two germline ends. Germline lookup yields CDR1 SGDLS and CDR2 YYNGEE. The CDR3 DNA reads TGTGCCAGCAGCGTAGGGACTGCCCAGAAATATGGCTACACCTTC. Its protein is CASSVGTAQKYGYTF. Combining the CDR3 with reference TRBV9 and TRBJ1-2 gives the whole variable domain DSGVTQTPKHLITATGQRVTLRCSPRSGDLSVYWYQQSLDQGLQFLIQYYNGEERAKGNILERFSAQQFPDLHSELNLSSLELGDSALYFCASSVGTAQKYGYTFGSGTRLTVV.

This clonotype appeared many times. The gene calls are TRBV2 and TRBJ1-5; weak D call: TRBD1 (6 bases). This CDR3 comprises 11 residues. Per germline, CDR1 SNHLY and CDR2 FYNNEI. Trimming took off 3 bases at V and 9 bases at J, with 6 bases between the two ends. The CDR3 DNA is TGTGCCAGCAGTGAGACAGGGCCCCAGCATTTT. Amino acids: CASSETGPQHF. Together with reference TRBV2 and TRBJ1-5, the CDR3 gives the full variable domain: EPEVTQTPSHQVTQMGQEVILRCVPISNHLYFYWYRQILGQKVEFLVSFYNNEISEKSEIFDDQFSVERPDGSNFTLKIRSTKLEDSAMYFCASSETGPQHFGDGTRLSIL.

The chain couples TRBV7-8 to TRBJ2-2; D remains ambiguous. V was shortened by 1 base and J by 7 bases, with 4 bases between the two germline ends. Germline CDR1 and CDR2: SGHVS and FQNEAQ. This CDR3 contains 12 residues. DNA of the CDR3: TGTGCCAGCAGCTTAGTTTACGGGGAGCTGTTTTTT. Amino acid sequence: CASSLVYGELFF.

As regards this clonotype: Given a much more abundant clone one base away, this may be a read error. This rearrangement joins TRBV7-9 to TRBJ1-1; a possible D gene is TRBD1 (5 bases). CDR3 size: 13 residues. The germline CDR1 and CDR2 sequences are SEHNR and FQNEAQ (reference sequence). CDR3 loop: CAGRTTGNTEAFF. In nucleotides, the CDR3 is TGTGCCGGCAGAACCACAGGGAACACTGAAGCTTTCTTT.

A few counts support this clonotype. V and J are TRBV7-6 and TRBJ1-1; D may be TRBD1 (5 bases). Looked up from germline, CDR1 is SGHVS and CDR2 is FNYEAQ. The CDR3 is made up of 17 amino acids. Trimming stripped 4 bases from V and 1 base from J, with 19 bases between. The CDR3 bases are TGTGCCAGCAGCTCACATTGGGGGGGGTCCACGAACACTGAAGCTTTCTTT. It specifies CASSSHWGGSTNTEAFF.

This clonotype has a single count. This chain joins TRBV2 and TRBJ1-4; TRBD1 is a possible D gene (5 bases). The CDR3 covers 15 residues. With 0 bases removed from V and 3 bases from J, the gap between germline ends came to 8 bases. CDR1 is SNHLY and CDR2 is FYNNEI in the germline V gene. CDR3 protein: CASSEAWGSNEKLFF. CDR3 DNA: TGTGCCAGCAGTGAAGCATGGGGGTCTAATGAAAAACTGTTTTTT.

This clonotype was seen only once. The conserved closing phenylalanine or tryptophan is absent in this CDR3, likely reflecting a read error. The limits of the CDR3 on the DNA are not certain, so only TCRdb's listed CDR3 is given. V is TRBV6-1 and J is TRBJ1-4. From its first to its last residue, the CDR3 has 10 amino acids. The germline CDR1 and CDR2 sequences are MNHNS and SASEGT. The CDR3: CASSEVEGFY.

This clonotype was detected many times. The J gene is TRBJ2-7, the V gene TRBV7-2, with 14 bases matching TRBD2. The germline V gene encodes CDR1 SGHTA and CDR2 FQGNSA. The CDR3 is 16 residues long. V gave up 5 bases and J gave up 4 bases; unmatched junction bases: 7. CDR3 sequence reads: CASSRLAGGARYEQYF. The CDR3 DNA sequence: TGTGCCAGCAGCCGACTAGCGGGAGGGGCGCGGTACGAGCAGTACTTC.

This clonotype was seen repeatedly, ten times or more. The chain links TRBV7-9 to TRBJ1-4; D is perhaps TRBD1 (6 bases). The CDR3 sequence is 14 residues long. Germline V lookup: CDR1 SEHNR, CDR2 FQNEAQ (reference sequence). Deletions cut 3 bases from V and 8 bases from J, with 13 bases between. The CDR3 reads CASSLPAGQEKLFF. DNA for the CDR3: TGTGCCAGCAGCTTGCCCGCCGGACAGGAAAAACTGTTTTTT.

This clonotype has ten or more counts. V is TRBV29-1 and J is TRBJ2-7; 8 bases match TRBD1. CDR3 length: 11 residues. The germline V gene encodes CDR1 SQVTM and CDR2 ANQGSEA. Germline trimming cut 5 bases from V and 7 bases from J; bases unmatched to any gene: 4. This CDR3 is CSVITGGEQYF. Here the CDR3 DNA reads TGCAGCGTTATCACAGGGGGTGAGCAGTACTTC.

For this clonotype: A clone one base away is much larger, so this may be a read error. The rearrangement uses TRBV20-1 and TRBJ1-1; tentatively, D is TRBD1 (5 bases). The CDR3 is made up of 13 amino acids. The V gene lost 0 bases and the J gene lost 4 bases, with 9 bases spanning the gap. Germline V lookup: CDR1 DFQATT, CDR2 SNEGSKA (reference sequence). The CDR3 sequence is CSAREGVGTEAFF. The CDR3 nucleotides are TGCAGTGCTAGAGAAGGGGTAGGCACTGAAGCTTTCTTT.

This rearrangement joins TRBV25-1 to TRBJ2-7; tentatively, D is TRBD1 (6 bases). Looked up from germline, CDR1 is MGHDK and CDR2 is SYGVNS. The CDR3 covers 15 residues. V shed 4 bases and J shed 5 bases, with 18 bases lying between them. CDR3 sequence: CASSVLGSGADEQYF. CDR3 in DNA: TGTGCCAGCAGTGTTCTCGGTTCAGGGGCCGACGAGCAGTACTTC.

The chain recombines TRBV24-1 with TRBJ1-6; 7 nucleotides line up with TRBD1. The trim removed 4 bases at V and 10 bases at J, leaving 6 bases unmatched. Germline CDR1 KGHDR, CDR2 SFDVKD. CDR3 size: 14 residues. CDR3 protein: CATSDSDRDSPLHF. The CDR3 bases are TGTGCCACCAGTGACTCCGACAGGGACTCACCCCTCCACTTT.

In this sample, this clonotype turned up a few times. The rearrangement joins TRBV12-3 or TRBV12-4 to TRBJ2-5; D gene uncertain. The CDR3 totals 13 residues. V was pared by 3 bases and J by 1 base, with 6 bases between. The CDR3: CASSFSIQETQYF. Here the CDR3 DNA reads TGTGCCAGCAGTTTTAGTATCCAAGAGACCCAGTACTTC.

As concerns this clonotype: This may be a read error: a much more frequent sequence differs by one nucleotide. V is TRBV2 and J is TRBJ2-5, with TRBD1 identical over 9 bases. The CDR3 extends over 15 amino acids. The germline gives CDR1 SNHLY, CDR2 FYNNEI. V shed 1 base, J shed 9 bases, and the junction held 9 bases outside the gene matches. CDR3 DNA: TGTGCCAGCAGTGAAGTGGGGACAGGGATGGCGGCCCAGTACTTC. Its translation: CASSEVGTGMAAQYF.

The genes are TRBV15 and TRBJ1-1; D gene uncertain. The CDR3 contains 15 residues. CDR1 and CDR2 from the germline V gene are LNHNV and YYDKDF (reference sequence). V gave up 3 bases and J gave up 2 bases, with 13 bases separating them. DNA of the CDR3: TGTGCCACCAGCAGTGCTAGGTCGGGAAACACTGAAGCTTTCTTT. Protein: CATSSARSGNTEAFF. Full variable domain (rest looked up from reference TRBV15 and TRBJ1-1): DAMVIQNPRYQVTQFGKPVTLSCSQTLNHNVMYWYQQKSSQAPKLLFHYYDKDFNNEADTPDNFQSRRPNTSFCFLDIRSPGLGDTAMYLCATSSARSGNTEAFFGQGTRLTVV.

This chain joins TRBV11-2 and TRBJ1-2; 7 nucleotides align to TRBD1. The CDR3 runs to 11 residues. Germline CDR1 reads SGHAT; CDR2 reads FQNNGV. Losses at the gene ends were 10 bases for V and 4 bases for J; bases not matched to a gene: 3. This chain's CDR3 is CATGGTYGYTF. CDR3 sequence (DNA): TGTGCCACAGGGGGAACCTATGGCTACACCTTC.

As regards this clonotype: One junction end disagrees with the germline gene, perhaps due to a read error. As DNA, the CDR3 is TGCGCCAGCAGCTCGACAGGGGTCGACGAAAAACTGTTTTTT. Translated, it gives CASSSTGVDEKLFF. V and J are TRBV7-3 and TRBJ1-4; TRBD1 agrees at 8 bases. Per germline, CDR1 SGHTA and CDR2 FQGTGA. This CDR3 contains 14 residues. The full variable domain, completed using reference TRBV7-3 and TRBJ1-4, is GAGVSQTPSNKVTEKGKYVELRCDPISGHTALYWYRQSLGQGPEFLIYFQGTGAADDSGLPNDRFFAVRPEGSVSTLKIQRTERGDSAVYLCASSSTGVDEKLFFGSGTQLSVL.

In regard to this clonotype: An end of the junction differs from the germline gene, which may be a read error. The chain couples TRBV7-9 to TRBJ1-5; D possibly corresponds to TRBD1 (5 bases). CDR1 and CDR2 from the germline V gene are SEHNR and FQNEAQ (reference sequence). The CDR3 runs to 15 residues. The DNA of the CDR3 is TGCGCCAGCAGCCAAGACAGTACTAGAAACCGGCCCCAGCATTTT. Its translation is CASSQDSTRNRPQHF. The entire variable domain, with the rest obtained from reference TRBV7-9 and TRBJ1-5, is as follows: DTGVSQNPRHKITKRGQNVTFRCDPISEHNRLYWYRQTLGQGPEFLTYFQNEAQLEKSRLLSDRFSAERPKGSFSTLEIQRTEQGDSAMYLCASSQDSTRNRPQHFGDGTRLSIL.

V and J are TRBV7-3 and TRBJ1-5, with 9 bases lining up with TRBD1. The CDR3 extends over 14 amino acids. Germline V gene lookup returns CDR1 SGHTA and CDR2 FQGTGA. Trimming took 6 bases from V and 7 from J; bases not matched to a gene: 7. The CDR3 region has the DNA TGTGCCAGCAGTCGGGACAGGGCCCAGCAGCCCCAGCATTTT. Protein sequence: CASSRDRAQQPQHF.

V and J are TRBV7-2 and TRBJ2-5, with a weak D call TRBD1 (6 bases). Trimming removed 1 base at V and 5 bases at J, with 14 bases between. Germline CDR1 SGHTA, CDR2 FQGNSA. There are 15 residues in the CDR3. The CDR3 is CASSLVVRGGETQYF. The CDR3 region has the DNA TGTGCCAGCAGCTTAGTTGTCAGGGGTGGTGAGACCCAGTACTTC.

The genes are TRBV29-1 and TRBJ2-1; D might be TRBD1 (6 bases). This CDR3 comprises 13 residues. The germline V gene encodes CDR1 SQVTM and CDR2 ANQGSEA. V was cut by 3 bases and J by 8 bases, with 14 bases left in between. The CDR3 loop reads CSVEGDIVYEQFF. CDR3 coding DNA: TGCAGCGTTGAGGGGGACATAGTCTATGAGCAGTTCTTC.

The table lists this clonotype with many counts. This chain uses TRBV24-1 with TRBJ1-1; tentatively, D is TRBD1 (5 bases). The CDR3 is made up of 13 amino acids. With 7 bases removed from V and 1 base from J, the gap between germline ends came to 9 bases. CDR1 is KGHDR, CDR2 SFDVKD, per germline. CDR3 DNA sequence: TGTGCCACCAGCGGGGGTTCGAACACTGAAGCTTTCTTT. It encodes CATSGGSNTEAFF.

This clonotype was counted ten times or more. The V and J genes are TRBV12-3 or TRBV12-4 and TRBJ1-2; D is perhaps TRBD1 (5 bases). The CDR3 runs 13 residues. The V and J ends lost 4 bases and 2 bases respectively, with 8 bases between them. The CDR3 bases are TGTGCCAGCAGTTGGGACGGAAACTATGGCTACACCTTC. Protein product: CASSWDGNYGYTF.

The table lists this clonotype with a few counts. The CDR3 DNA sequence: TGCAGTGCCCCCGACCCTACATGGGGCTACACCTTC. Protein sequence: CSAPDPTWGYTF. The V call is TRBV20-1, the J call TRBJ1-2; D remains ambiguous. The V gene lost 6 bases and the J gene lost 8 bases, with 16 bases spanning the gap. The CDR3 totals 12 residues. Germline CDR1 reads DFQATT; CDR2 reads SNEGSKA (reference sequence).

This clonotype was picked up one time. The chain couples TRBV12-3 or TRBV12-4 to TRBJ1-5; tentatively, D is TRBD1 (6 bases). The ends were cut back, 4 bases at V and 5 bases at J, with 12 bases in the middle. This CDR3 is built from 14 residues. The CDR3 sequence: CASSSRGLYQPQHF. CDR3 sequence (DNA): TGTGCCAGCAGTTCCAGGGGACTGTATCAGCCCCAGCATTTT.

There are a few counts of this clonotype. The CDR3 loop reads CSARPNPTGANTEAFF. The CDR3 DNA sequence: TGCAGTGCTCGGCCGAATCCGACAGGGGCCAACACTGAAGCTTTCTTT. The chain joins TRBV20-1 to TRBJ1-1; 8 bases are a match to TRBD1. V was clipped by 5 bases and J by 2 bases; unmatched bases: 13. The V gene's germline CDR1 is DFQATT and CDR2 SNEGSKA (reference sequence). The CDR3 runs 16 residues.

This clonotype was found once. An end of the junction differs from the germline gene, which may be a read error. CDR3 residues: CASSLEERWFF. The CDR3 DNA reads as TGTGCCAGCAGCTTAGAGGAGAGGTGGTTCTTC. The chain couples TRBV7-4 to TRBJ1-2, with D hard to call. This CDR3 is 11 amino acids long. Per the germline V gene, CDR1 is SGHVT and CDR2 is SQSDAQ.

This clonotype was found many times. The rearrangement links TRBV24-1 to TRBJ2-2; perhaps TRBD2 as D (6 bases). CDR3 length: 14 residues. V was clipped by 5 bases and J by 2 bases, with 8 bases between them. Per germline, CDR1 KGHDR and CDR2 SFDVKD. In nucleotides, the CDR3 is TGTGCCACCAGTGGGGGGGACAACACCGGGGAGCTGTTTTTT. Protein product: CATSGGDNTGELFF.

The V call is TRBV2, the J call TRBJ2-5; D tentatively reads TRBD1 or TRBD2 (5 bases each). The ends were cut back, 1 base at V and 7 bases at J, with 10 bases in the middle. This CDR3 contains 13 residues. CDR1 is SNHLY and CDR2 is FYNNEI in the germline V gene. This chain's CDR3 is CASSEGGKGTQYF. The CDR3 region has the DNA TGTGCCAGCAGTGAAGGGGGGAAAGGGACCCAGTACTTC.

As concerns this clonotype: With a much larger clone just one base away, this may be a read error. This rearrangement joins TRBV7-9 to TRBJ2-5; D remains unclear. CDR3 length: 14 amino acids. The germline CDR1 and CDR2 sequences are SEHNR and FQNEAQ (reference sequence). CDR3 DNA sequence: TGTGCCTGCAGCTTCACGACGGCCCAAGAGACCCAGTACTTC. The encoded protein is CACSFTTAQETQYF.